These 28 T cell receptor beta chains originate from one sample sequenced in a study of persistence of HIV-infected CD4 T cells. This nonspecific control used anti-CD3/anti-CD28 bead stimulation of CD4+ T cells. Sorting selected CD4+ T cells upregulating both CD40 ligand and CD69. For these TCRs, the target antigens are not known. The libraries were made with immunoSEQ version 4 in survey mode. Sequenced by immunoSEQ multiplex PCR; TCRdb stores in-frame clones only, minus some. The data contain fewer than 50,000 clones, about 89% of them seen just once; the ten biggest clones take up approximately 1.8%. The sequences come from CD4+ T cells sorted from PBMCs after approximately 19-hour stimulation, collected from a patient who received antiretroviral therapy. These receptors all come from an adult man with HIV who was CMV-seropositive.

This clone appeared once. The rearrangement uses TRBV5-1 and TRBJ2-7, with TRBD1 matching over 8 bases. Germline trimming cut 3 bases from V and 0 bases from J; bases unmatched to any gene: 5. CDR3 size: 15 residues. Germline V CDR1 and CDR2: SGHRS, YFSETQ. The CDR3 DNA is TGCGCCAGCAGCTCGGGACAGGCGAGCTCCTACGAGCAGTACTTC. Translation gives CASSSGQASSYEQYF.

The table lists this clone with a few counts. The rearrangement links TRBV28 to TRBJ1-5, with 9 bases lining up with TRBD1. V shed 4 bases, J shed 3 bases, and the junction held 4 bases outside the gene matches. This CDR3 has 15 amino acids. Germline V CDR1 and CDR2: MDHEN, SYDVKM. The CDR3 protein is CASSSGQGDNQPQHF. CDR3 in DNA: TGTGCCAGCAGTTCGGGACAGGGTGACAATCAGCCCCAGCATTTT.

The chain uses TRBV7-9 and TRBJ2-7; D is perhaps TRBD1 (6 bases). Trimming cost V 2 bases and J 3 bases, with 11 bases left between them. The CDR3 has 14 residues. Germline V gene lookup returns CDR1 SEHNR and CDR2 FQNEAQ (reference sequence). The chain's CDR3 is CASSLITGNYEQYF. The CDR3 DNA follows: TGTGCCAGCAGCTTAATCACAGGGAACTACGAGCAGTACTTC.

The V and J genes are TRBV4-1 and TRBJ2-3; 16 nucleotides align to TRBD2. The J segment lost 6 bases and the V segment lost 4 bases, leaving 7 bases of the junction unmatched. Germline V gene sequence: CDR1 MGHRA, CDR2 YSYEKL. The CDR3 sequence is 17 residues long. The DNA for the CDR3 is TGCGCCAGCAGCCCATCCGGGACTAGCGGGGGGGCGGATACGCAGTATTTT. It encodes CASSPSGTSGGADTQYF.

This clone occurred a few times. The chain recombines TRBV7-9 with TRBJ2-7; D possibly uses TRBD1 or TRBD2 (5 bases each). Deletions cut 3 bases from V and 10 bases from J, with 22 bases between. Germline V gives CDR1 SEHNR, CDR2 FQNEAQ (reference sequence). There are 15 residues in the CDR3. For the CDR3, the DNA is TGTGCCAGCAGCTTGGTCGAACTAGGCAGGACATATCAGTACTTC. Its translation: CASSLVELGRTYQYF.

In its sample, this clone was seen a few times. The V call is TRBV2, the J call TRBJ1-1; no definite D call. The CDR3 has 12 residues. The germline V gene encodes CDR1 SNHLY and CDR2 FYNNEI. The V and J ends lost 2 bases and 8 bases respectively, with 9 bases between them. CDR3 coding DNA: TGTGCCAGCAGTGAAACGGGTAAGGAAGCTTTCTTT. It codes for CASSETGKEAFF.

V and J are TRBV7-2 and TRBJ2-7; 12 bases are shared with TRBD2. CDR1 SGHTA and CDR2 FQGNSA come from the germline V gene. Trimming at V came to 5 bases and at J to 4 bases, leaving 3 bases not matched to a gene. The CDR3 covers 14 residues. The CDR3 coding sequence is TGTGCCAGCAGCCAGACTAGCGGGGGATACGAGCAGTACTTC. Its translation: CASSQTSGGYEQYF. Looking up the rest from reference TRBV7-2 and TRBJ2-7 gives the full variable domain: GAGVSQSPSNKVTEKGKDVELRCDPISGHTALYWYRQSLGQGLEFLIYFQGNSAPDKSGLPSDRFSAERTGGSVSTLTIQRTQQEDSAVYLCASSQTSGGYEQYFGPGTRLTVT.

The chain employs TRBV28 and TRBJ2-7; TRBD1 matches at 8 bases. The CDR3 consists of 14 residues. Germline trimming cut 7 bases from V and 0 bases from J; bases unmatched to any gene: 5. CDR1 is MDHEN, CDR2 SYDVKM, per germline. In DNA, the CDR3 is TGTGCCAGCAATAGACAGGGGAGCTCCTACGAGCAGTACTTC. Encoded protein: CASNRQGSSYEQYF.

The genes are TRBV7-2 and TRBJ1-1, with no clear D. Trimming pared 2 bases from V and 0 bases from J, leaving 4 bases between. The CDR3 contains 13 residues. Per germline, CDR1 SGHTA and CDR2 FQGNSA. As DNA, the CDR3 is TGTGCCAGCAGCTTAAAAGTGAACACTGAAGCTTTCTTT. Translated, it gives CASSLKVNTEAFF.

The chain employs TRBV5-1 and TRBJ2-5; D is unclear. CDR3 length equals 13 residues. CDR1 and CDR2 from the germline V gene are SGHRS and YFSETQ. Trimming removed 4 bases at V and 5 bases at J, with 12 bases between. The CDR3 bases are TGCGCCAGCAGCCGGCGGTTGGGGGAGACCCAGTACTTC. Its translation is CASSRRLGETQYF. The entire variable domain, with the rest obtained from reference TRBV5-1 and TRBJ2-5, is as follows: KAGVTQTPRYLIKTRGQQVTLSCSPISGHRSVSWYQQTPGQGLQFLFEYFSETQRNKGNFPGRFSGRQFSNSRSEMNVSTLELGDSALYLCASSRRLGETQYFGPGTRLLVL.

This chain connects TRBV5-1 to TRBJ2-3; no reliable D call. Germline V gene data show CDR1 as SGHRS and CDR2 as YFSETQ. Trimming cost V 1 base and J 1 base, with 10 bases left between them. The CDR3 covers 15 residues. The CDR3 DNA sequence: TGCGCCAGCAGCTTGTATAAGACTGGCACAGATACGCAGTATTTT. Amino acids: CASSLYKTGTDTQYF.

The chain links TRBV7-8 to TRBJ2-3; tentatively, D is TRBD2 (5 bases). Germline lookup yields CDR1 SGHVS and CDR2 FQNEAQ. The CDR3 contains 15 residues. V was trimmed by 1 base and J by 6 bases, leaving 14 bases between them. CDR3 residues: CASSLGGRRADTQYF. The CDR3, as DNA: TGTGCCAGCAGCTTAGGAGGACGGCGGGCGGATACGCAGTATTTT.

CDR3 in DNA: TGTGCCAGCAGCTGGGGGACAGGGACAGATACGCAGTATTTT. Amino acids: CASSWGTGTDTQYF. This sequence joins TRBV5-4 and TRBJ2-3; 9 bases align to TRBD1. The V and J ends lost 3 bases and 3 bases, in that order; junction bases with no gene match: 2. This CDR3 has 14 amino acids. The germline V gene encodes CDR1 SGHNT and CDR2 YYREEE (reference sequence).

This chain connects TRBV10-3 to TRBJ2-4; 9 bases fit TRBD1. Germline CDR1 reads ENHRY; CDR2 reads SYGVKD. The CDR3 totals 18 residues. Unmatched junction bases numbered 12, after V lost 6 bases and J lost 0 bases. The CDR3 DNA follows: TGTGCCATCAGCTCGGGACAGGGAGGGAGATTAGCCAAAAACATTCAGTACTTC. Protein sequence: CAISSGQGGRLAKNIQYF.

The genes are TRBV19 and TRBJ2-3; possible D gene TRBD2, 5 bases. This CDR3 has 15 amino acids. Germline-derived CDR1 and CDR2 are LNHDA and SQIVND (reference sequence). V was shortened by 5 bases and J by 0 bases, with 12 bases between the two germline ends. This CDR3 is CASSFEAESTDTQYF. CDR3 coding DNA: TGTGCCAGTAGTTTCGAAGCGGAAAGCACAGATACGCAGTATTTT.

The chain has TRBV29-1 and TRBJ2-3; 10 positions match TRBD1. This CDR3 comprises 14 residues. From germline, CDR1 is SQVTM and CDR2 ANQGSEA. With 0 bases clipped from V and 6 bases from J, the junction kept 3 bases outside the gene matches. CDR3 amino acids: CSVEETGGADTQYF. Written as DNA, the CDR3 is TGCAGCGTTGAAGAGACAGGGGGCGCGGATACGCAGTATTTT.

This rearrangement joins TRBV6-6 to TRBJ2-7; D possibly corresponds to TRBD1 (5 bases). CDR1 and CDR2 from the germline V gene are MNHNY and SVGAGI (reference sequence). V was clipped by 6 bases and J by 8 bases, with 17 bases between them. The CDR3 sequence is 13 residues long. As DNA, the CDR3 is TGTGCCAGCAGGACAACGACTGGGGCCCAGCAGTACTTC. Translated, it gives CASRTTTGAQQYF.

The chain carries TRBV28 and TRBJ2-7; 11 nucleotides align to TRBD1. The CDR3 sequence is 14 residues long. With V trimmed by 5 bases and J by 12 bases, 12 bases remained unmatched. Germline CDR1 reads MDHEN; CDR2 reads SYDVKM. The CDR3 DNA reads TGTGCCAGCAGTCGCGCGACTCGGACAGGGGGCCGGTACTTC. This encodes CASSRATRTGGRYF.

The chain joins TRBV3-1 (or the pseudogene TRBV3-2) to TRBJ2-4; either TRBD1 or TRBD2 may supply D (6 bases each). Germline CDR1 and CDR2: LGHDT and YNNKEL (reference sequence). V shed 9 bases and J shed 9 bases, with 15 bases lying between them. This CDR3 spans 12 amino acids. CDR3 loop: CASGVGGGIQYF. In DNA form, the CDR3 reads TGTGCCAGTGGGGTAGGGGGAGGCATTCAGTACTTC.

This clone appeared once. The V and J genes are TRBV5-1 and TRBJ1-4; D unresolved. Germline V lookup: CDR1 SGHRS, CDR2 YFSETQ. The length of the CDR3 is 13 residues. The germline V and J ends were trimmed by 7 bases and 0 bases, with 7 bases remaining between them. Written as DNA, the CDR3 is TGCGCCAGCGCGGACTCAACTAATGAAAAACTGTTTTTT. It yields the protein CASADSTNEKLFF.

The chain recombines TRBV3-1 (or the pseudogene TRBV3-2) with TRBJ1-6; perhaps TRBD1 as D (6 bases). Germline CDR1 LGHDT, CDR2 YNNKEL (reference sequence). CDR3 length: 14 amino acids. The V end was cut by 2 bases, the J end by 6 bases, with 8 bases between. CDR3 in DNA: TGTGCCAGCAGCCAAAGGGGGGGTAATTCACCCCTCCACTTT. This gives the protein CASSQRGGNSPLHF.

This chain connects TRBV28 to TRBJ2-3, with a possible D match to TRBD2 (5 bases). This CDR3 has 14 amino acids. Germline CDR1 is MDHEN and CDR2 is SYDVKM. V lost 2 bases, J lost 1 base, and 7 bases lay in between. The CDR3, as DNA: TGTGCCAGCAGTTTACCAGCGGGCACAGATACGCAGTATTTT. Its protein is CASSLPAGTDTQYF.

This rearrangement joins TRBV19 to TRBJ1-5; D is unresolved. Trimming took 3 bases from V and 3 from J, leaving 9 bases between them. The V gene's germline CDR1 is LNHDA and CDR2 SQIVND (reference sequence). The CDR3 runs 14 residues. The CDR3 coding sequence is TGTGCCAGTAGTATTTATGGGGACAATCAGCCCCAGCATTTT. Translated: CASSIYGDNQPQHF.

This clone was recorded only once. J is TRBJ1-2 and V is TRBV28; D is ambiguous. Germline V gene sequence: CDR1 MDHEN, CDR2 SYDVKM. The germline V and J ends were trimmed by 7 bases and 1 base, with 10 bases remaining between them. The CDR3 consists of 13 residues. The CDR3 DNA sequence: TGTGCCAGCACCCAGGAGGTTAACTATGGCTACACCTTC. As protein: CASTQEVNYGYTF.

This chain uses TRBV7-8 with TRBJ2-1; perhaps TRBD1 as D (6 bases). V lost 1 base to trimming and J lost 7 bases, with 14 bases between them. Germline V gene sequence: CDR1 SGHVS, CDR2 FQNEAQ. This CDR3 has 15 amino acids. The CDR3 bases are TGTGCCAGCAGCTTAGGGCAGGGGAATACAAATGAGCAGTTCTTC. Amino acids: CASSLGQGNTNEQFF.

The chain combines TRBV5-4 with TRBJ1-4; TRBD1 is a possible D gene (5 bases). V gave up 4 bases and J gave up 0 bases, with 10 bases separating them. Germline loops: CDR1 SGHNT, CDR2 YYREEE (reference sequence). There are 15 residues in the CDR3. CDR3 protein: CASSTRGTTNEKLFF. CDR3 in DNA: TGTGCCAGCAGCACCCGGGGGACAACTAATGAAAAACTGTTTTTT.

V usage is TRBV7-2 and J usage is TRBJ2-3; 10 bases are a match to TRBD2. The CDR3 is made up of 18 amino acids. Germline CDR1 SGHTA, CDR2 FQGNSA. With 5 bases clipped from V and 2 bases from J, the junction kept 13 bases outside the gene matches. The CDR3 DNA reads TGTGCCAGCAGCCACCCGGCGAGGGGACTAGCGACCACAGATACGCAGTATTTT. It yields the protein CASSHPARGLATTDTQYF.

The chain's CDR3 is CASSDIDGRRYNEQFF. CDR3 nucleotides: TGCGCCAGCAGCGATATTGACGGACGAAGGTACAATGAGCAGTTCTTC. The rearrangement links TRBV10-2 to TRBJ2-1; no definite D call. The CDR3 totals 16 residues. CDR1 WSHSY and CDR2 SAAADI come from the germline V gene. Trimming took 6 bases from V and 4 from J, leaving 19 bases between them.